One and the same sample provided the 12 T cell receptor beta chains below, sequenced in a study of radiotherapy plus CTLA-4 blockade in lung cancer. Sequencing used immunoSEQ multiplex PCR; TCRdb keeps in-frame clones, though not all of them. Among around 110,000 clones listed, around 90% were seen once. The source material was peripheral blood, sampled from a patient treated with radiotherapy plus ipilimumab. The receptor set was obtained from a human donor with non-small cell lung cancer that progressed on radiotherapy plus ipilimumab.

The chain couples TRBV10-2 to TRBJ2-7; 8 nucleotides agree with TRBD2. Germline CDR1 is WSHSY and CDR2 is SAAADI. With V trimmed by 5 bases and J by 5 bases, 8 bases remained unmatched. This CDR3 comprises 14 residues. The CDR3 DNA reads TGCGCCAGCAGTCTGGCGGGAGGTTCGAACGAGCAGTACTTC. Residues: CASSLAGGSNEQYF.

CDR3 bases: TGTGCCAGCAGCGTAGGGTGGGAGGGGAAAGAGACCCAGTACTTC. Translating gives CASSVGWEGKETQYF. The chain recombines TRBV9 with TRBJ2-5; 7 bases map to TRBD2. The CDR3 has 15 residues. Losses at the gene ends were 0 bases for V and 3 bases for J; bases not matched to a gene: 5. The V gene's germline CDR1 is SGDLS and CDR2 YYNGEE.

The chain employs TRBV11-1 and TRBJ1-2; TRBD1 matches 9 bases. From germline, CDR1 is SGHAT and CDR2 FQDESV (reference sequence). The trim removed 5 bases at V and 7 bases at J, leaving 8 bases unmatched. The CDR3 is 14 amino acids. The CDR3 is CASSGWTGERGYTF. The CDR3 coding sequence is TGTGCCAGCAGCGGTTGGACAGGGGAGCGTGGCTACACCTTC.

This chain connects TRBV6-1 to TRBJ1-5, with D hard to call. Trimming left V 5 bases short and J 6 bases short, with 14 bases between. The CDR3 extends over 14 amino acids. CDR1 and CDR2 (germline): MNHNS, SASEGT. The DNA of the CDR3 is TGTGCCAGCAGTACCGCGAGCGCGGGTCAGCCCCAGCATTTT. It yields the protein CASSTASAGQPQHF.

A remark on this clone: The final CDR3 position lacks the conserved phenylalanine or tryptophan, pointing to a likely read error. The limits of the CDR3 on the DNA are not certain, so only TCRdb's listed CDR3 is given. This sequence joins TRBV27 and TRBJ1-2; TRBD1 is the table's D call and was not checked against the DNA. The CDR3 extends over 18 residues, inclusive of both ends. Germline V CDR1 and CDR2: MNHEY, SMNVEV (reference sequence). The CDR3 here is CASSQTFFGQGGNYGYTL.

The chain couples TRBV9 to TRBJ2-2; D ambiguous. Germline V CDR1 and CDR2: SGDLS, YYNGEE. With 4 bases removed from V and 0 bases from J, the gap between germline ends came to 7 bases. The CDR3 has 14 residues. In nucleotides, the CDR3 is TGTGCCAGCAGCTCCCTAACGAACACCGGGGAGCTGTTTTTT. Translating it yields CASSSLTNTGELFF.

The rearrangement uses TRBV2 and TRBJ1-5; possibly TRBD1 for D (5 bases). Trimming took 8 bases from V and 7 from J, leaving 15 bases between them. The CDR3 spans 13 residues. CDR1 is SNHLY, CDR2 FYNNEI, per germline. CDR3 DNA: TGTGCCAGCGGAGAGGGGATGAAGCAGCCCCAGCATTTT. It translates to CASGEGMKQPQHF.

V usage is TRBV12-5 and J usage is TRBJ2-7, with D uncertain. This CDR3 is 14 amino acids long. The ends were cut back, 6 bases at V and 2 bases at J, with 14 bases in the middle. Germline CDR1 reads LGHNT; CDR2 reads FRNRAP. The CDR3 region is CASGLTDPPYEQYF. Written as DNA, the CDR3 is TGTGCTAGTGGCTTAACAGACCCTCCCTACGAGCAGTACTTC. Full variable domain (missing parts from reference TRBV12-5 and TRBJ2-7): DARVTQTPRHKVTEMGQEVTMRCQPILGHNTVFWYRQTMMQGLELLAYFRNRAPLDDSGMPKDRFSAEMPDATLATLKIQPSEPRDSAVYFCASGLTDPPYEQYFGPGTRLTVT.

The rearrangement uses TRBV5-6 and TRBJ1-2; D is perhaps TRBD1 (5 bases). V lost 4 bases, J lost 2 bases, and 12 bases lay in between. This CDR3 region has 14 residues. Germline lookup yields CDR1 SGHDT and CDR2 YYEEEE. The CDR3 region is CASSPGAANYGYTF. CDR3 bases: TGTGCCAGCAGCCCCGGGGCAGCGAACTATGGCTACACCTTC.

This clone occurred once. The chain has TRBV15 and TRBJ1-2; D gene unclear. CDR1 is LNHNV, CDR2 YYDKDF, per germline (reference sequence). The V and J ends lost 5 bases and 5 bases respectively, with 9 bases between them. This CDR3 is built from 12 residues. The CDR3 region is CATSASTYGYTF. The DNA of the CDR3 is TGTGCCACCAGCGCCAGCACTTATGGCTACACCTTC.

The chain has TRBV27 and TRBJ2-5; TRBD2 might be the D (6 bases). V was pared by 4 bases and J by 7 bases, with 22 bases between. The CDR3 contains 16 residues. Germline CDR1 and CDR2: MNHEY and SMNVEV (reference sequence). CDR3 residues: CASSSSGVDKIRTQYF. CDR3 in DNA: TGTGCCAGCAGTTCCTCGGGGGTGGATAAGATTAGGACCCAGTACTTC.

The chain couples TRBV7-8 to TRBJ2-2; maybe TRBD2 (6 bases). This CDR3 is 17 amino acids long. Germline CDR1 is SGHVS and CDR2 is FQNEAQ. With 10 bases removed from V and 2 bases from J, the gap between germline ends came to 23 bases. The CDR3 region has the DNA TGTGCCACCCTCTCCTGGCGGGGTCTTGTTAACACCGGGGAGCTGTTTTTT. Protein sequence: CATLSWRGLVNTGELFF.